Below are 5 T cell receptor beta chains sequenced from a single sample in a study of blood T cell repertoires in COVID-19. The repertoire was sequenced with immunoSEQ multiplex PCR; TCRdb's copy has only in-frame clones and lacks some. The sample includes 250,000 to 400,000 clones, about 91% of them seen just once. Input material: peripheral blood. The receptors here all came from a woman aged 25 to 39 with COVID-19, enrolled during active disease.

The chain carries TRBV6-2 or TRBV6-3 and TRBJ1-1; D gene unclear. This CDR3 has 11 amino acids. Germline lookup yields CDR1 MNHEY and CDR2 SVGEGT. V gave up 2 bases and J gave up 8 bases, with 6 bases separating them. CDR3 region: CASSYGGEAFF. The DNA of the CDR3 is TGTGCCAGCAGTTACGGAGGGGAAGCTTTCTTT.

This rearrangement joins TRBV7-3 to TRBJ2-5; perhaps TRBD2 as D (6 bases). Trimming pared 2 bases from V and 0 bases from J, leaving 10 bases between. There are 15 residues in the CDR3. The V gene's germline CDR1 is SGHTA and CDR2 FQGTGA. The CDR3 bases are TGTGCCAGCAGCTTAGCCGGGACTTACCAAGAGACCCAGTACTTC. Amino acid sequence: CASSLAGTYQETQYF. Combining the CDR3 with reference TRBV7-3 and TRBJ2-5 gives the whole variable domain GAGVSQTPSNKVTEKGKYVELRCDPISGHTALYWYRQSLGQGPEFLIYFQGTGAADDSGLPNDRFFAVRPEGSVSTLKIQRTERGDSAVYLCASSLAGTYQETQYFGPGTRLLVL.

This clone has a single count. The J gene is TRBJ2-5, the V gene TRBV18; 10 nucleotides agree with TRBD2. Germline V gene lookup returns CDR1 KGHSH and CDR2 LQKENI. The CDR3 has 17 amino acids. The J segment lost 5 bases and the V segment lost 2 bases, leaving 11 bases of the junction unmatched. The CDR3 here is CASSPLASGGRRETQYF. The CDR3 region has the DNA TGTGCCAGCTCACCATTGGCTAGCGGGGGCCGGAGGGAGACCCAGTACTTC.

This rearrangement joins TRBV27 to TRBJ2-1; possibly TRBD1 for D (5 bases). CDR1 and CDR2 (germline): MNHEY, SMNVEV (reference sequence). The V end lost 6 bases, the J end lost 0 bases, and 12 bases lay between the germline ends. CDR3 length: 15 amino acids. The CDR3 sequence is CASRDILYSYNEQFF. Written as DNA, the CDR3 is TGTGCCAGCAGGGACATCCTTTACTCCTACAATGAGCAGTTCTTC.

The chain carries TRBV7-2 and TRBJ1-1; TRBD1 matches at 11 bases. The CDR3 has 15 amino acids. Trimming cost V 1 base and J 4 bases; bases outside gene matches: 2. The V gene's germline CDR1 is SGHTA and CDR2 FQGNSA. CDR3 loop: CASSLGGQGGTEAFF. CDR3 in DNA: TGTGCCAGCAGCTTAGGGGGACAGGGGGGCACTGAAGCTTTCTTT.